Each of the 32 T cell receptor beta chains below was sequenced from the same sample in a study of OX40 agonist ivuxolimab in advanced cancers. Clones were read by immunoSEQ multiplex PCR, and TCRdb kept only the in-frame ones, dropping some. The sample shows around 3,600 clones, just over 75% of them seen only once. Here the sequenced sample was CD4+ or CD8+ T cells sorted from blood, taken in a trial of the OX40 agonist ivuxolimab. The receptor source for this set is an adult with an advanced solid tumor such as melanoma, head and neck, liver or kidney cancer.

V is TRBV27 and J is TRBJ1-3; no firm D call. Between the trimmed V and J ends, which lost 0 bases and 3 bases, there was a span of 12 bases. This CDR3 is 16 amino acids long. The V gene's germline CDR1 is MNHEY and CDR2 SMNVEV (reference sequence). The CDR3 loop reads CASSLSKVAVGNTIYF. As DNA, the CDR3 is TGTGCCAGCAGTTTATCAAAGGTGGCAGTTGGAAACACCATATATTTT.

The V and J genes are TRBV30 and TRBJ2-7, with D uncertain. V dropped 2 bases and J dropped 0 bases, with 5 bases sitting between them. Germline V lookup: CDR1 GTSNPN, CDR2 SVGIG (reference sequence). The CDR3 is 12 amino acids. CDR3 coding DNA: TGTGCCTGGAGTACGGACTCCTACGAGCAGTACTTC. Translation: CAWSTDSYEQYF.

This sequence joins TRBV19 and TRBJ1-1; maybe TRBD1 (5 bases). The CDR3 is 13 residues long. V was trimmed by 10 bases and J by 1 base, leaving 13 bases between them. In germline, CDR1 is LNHDA, CDR2 SQIVND (reference sequence). CDR3 DNA: TGTGCCACCGCGTGGGGGAGGAACACTGAAGCTTTCTTT. Its translation: CATAWGRNTEAFF.

The rearrangement links TRBV11-3 to TRBJ2-3; 9 nucleotides agree with TRBD1. The CDR3 loop spans 15 amino acids. The V segment lost 4 bases and the J segment 5 bases; nucleotides outside the gene matches: 7. The germline CDR1 and CDR2 sequences are SGHNT and YENEEA. The CDR3 bases are TGTGCCAGCAGCTCCCCGGGACAGGGTTTAGATACGCAGTATTTT. Its protein product is CASSSPGQGLDTQYF.

This clone was seen a few times. The chain uses TRBV11-2 and TRBJ2-7; D assignment may be TRBD1 or TRBD2 (5 bases each). The CDR3 has 14 residues. The V and J ends lost 1 base and 5 bases respectively, with 12 bases between them. The V gene's germline CDR1 is SGHAT and CDR2 FQNNGV. The CDR3 DNA reads as TGTGCCAGCAGCTTAGGAGGGCAGGGTGACGAGCAGTACTTC. This sequence encodes CASSLGGQGDEQYF.

This clone showed up just a few times. The chain couples TRBV6-5 to TRBJ1-5; D unresolved. This CDR3 is built from 15 residues. The germline V gene has CDR1 MNHEY and CDR2 SVGAGI. V was clipped by 6 bases and J by 1 base, with 13 bases between them. The CDR3 loop is CASRPLLGSNQPQHF. The CDR3 bases are TGTGCCAGCAGACCCCTGCTTGGGAGCAATCAGCCCCAGCATTTT.

CDR3 region: CASGGGPEQYF. The CDR3 DNA sequence: TGTGCCAGCGGTGGGGGGCCCGAGCAGTACTTC. The rearrangement uses TRBV28 and TRBJ2-7, with D perhaps given as TRBD1 or TRBD2 (6 bases each). V lost 8 bases to trimming and J lost 6 bases, with 11 bases between them. The CDR3 totals 11 residues. Germline V gives CDR1 MDHEN, CDR2 SYDVKM.

This clone appeared a single time. The chain couples TRBV11-2 to TRBJ1-1; weak D call: TRBD1 (5 bases). The CDR3 covers 13 residues. V was clipped by 5 bases and J by 6 bases, with 13 bases between them. Germline V lookup: CDR1 SGHAT, CDR2 FQNNGV. In DNA, the CDR3 is TGTGCCAGCAGCACCAGACAGACCGCTGAAGCTTTCTTT. Residues: CASSTRQTAEAFF.

The CDR3 DNA is TGTGCCAGCACTCGGGACAGGGGTGGGACTGAAGCTTTCTTT. Translating it yields CASTRDRGGTEAFF. The rearrangement links TRBV5-5 to TRBJ1-1, with TRBD1 matching over 10 bases. Germline loops: CDR1 SGHKS, CDR2 YYEKEE (reference sequence). The CDR3 covers 14 residues. The junction had 7 bases not matched to a gene; V was cut back by 6 bases and J by 5 bases. Based on the CDR3 plus reference TRBV5-5 and TRBJ1-1, the full variable domain is DAGVTQSPTHLIKTRGQQVTLRCSPISGHKSVSWYQQVLGQGPQFIFQYYEKEERGRGNFPDRFSARQFPNYSSELNVNALLLGDSALYLCASTRDRGGTEAFFGQGTRLTVV.

This chain links TRBV30 with TRBJ2-7; 14 nucleotides match TRBD2. The J segment lost 2 bases and the V segment lost 3 bases, leaving 3 bases of the junction unmatched. The CDR3 extends over 15 amino acids. CDR1 and CDR2 from the germline V gene are GTSNPN and SVGIG (reference sequence). The CDR3 protein is CAWRMGLAGAYEQYF. The CDR3 bases are TGTGCCTGGAGGATGGGACTAGCGGGGGCCTACGAGCAGTACTTC.

This clone has only a few counts. The genes are TRBV4-3 and TRBJ1-1; D not resolved. Trimming shortened V by 0 bases and J by 4 bases, and 30 bases separated the two germline ends. The CDR3 totals 21 residues. Germline CDR1 and CDR2: LGHNA and YSLEER. CDR3 nucleotides: TGCGCCAGCAGCCAAGATTTGGTGTTAGGGTGGTCAGGTTCACGGGGCACTGAAGCTTTCTTT. Its translation: CASSQDLVLGWSGSRGTEAFF.

The chain joins TRBV9 to TRBJ2-1; 12 bases map to TRBD2. This CDR3 spans 14 amino acids. J lost 9 bases, V lost 2 bases, and 3 bases had no gene match. Germline V gives CDR1 SGDLS, CDR2 YYNGEE. Written as DNA, the CDR3 is TGTGCCAGCAGCGTCTCTAGCGGGAGGGTTGAGCAGTTCTTC. Amino acid sequence: CASSVSSGRVEQFF.

The chain uses TRBV27 and TRBJ2-3; TRBD2 is a possible D gene (6 bases). Per the germline V gene, CDR1 is MNHEY and CDR2 is SMNVEV (reference sequence). CDR3 length: 16 residues. V dropped 5 bases and J dropped 3 bases, with 18 bases sitting between them. The CDR3 region has the DNA TGTGCCAGCAGTCCCCATCTGGGGGAGGTGACAGATACGCAGTATTTT. Translation: CASSPHLGEVTDTQYF.

This clone was seen just once. The chain is built from TRBV5-6 and TRBJ1-6; D possibly corresponds to TRBD1 (5 bases). In germline, CDR1 is SGHDT, CDR2 YYEEEE. Trimming removed 1 base at V and 10 bases at J, with 12 bases between. This CDR3 comprises 14 residues. The CDR3 DNA follows: TGTGCCAGCAGCTTGACAGGTCAGATCTCACCCCTCCACTTT. Translating it yields CASSLTGQISPLHF.

This clone rates as medium-sized. The V gene is TRBV2, the J gene TRBJ1-1, with TRBD1 matching 8 bases. The V gene's germline CDR1 is SNHLY and CDR2 FYNNEI. Trimming cost V 4 bases and J 6 bases; bases outside gene matches: 7. The CDR3 loop spans 14 amino acids. The CDR3 coding sequence is TGTGCCAGCAGTGGAGGACAGGGAACGGCTGAAGCTTTCTTT. It encodes CASSGGQGTAEAFF.

The chain has TRBV14 and TRBJ2-1; 14 bases are shared with TRBD2. Germline lookup yields CDR1 SGHDN and CDR2 FVKESK. This CDR3 is 16 amino acids long. J was trimmed by 7 bases and V by 4 bases; bases with no gene match: 6. The DNA for the CDR3 is TGTGCCAGCAGCCGGGGACTAGCGGGAGACGGAAATGAGCAGTTCTTC. This codes for CASSRGLAGDGNEQFF.

This clone showed up just once. A far more abundant clone sits one base away, making this likely a read error. This sequence joins TRBV6-1 and TRBJ2-7, with TRBD2 matching 7 bases. Germline V CDR1 and CDR2: MNHNS, SASEGT. Germline trimming cut 2 bases from V and 5 bases from J; bases unmatched to any gene: 15. The CDR3 runs to 17 residues. CDR3 amino acids: CASSELRWGGIWDEQYF. In DNA, the CDR3 is TGTGCCAGCAGTGAACTCAGGTGGGGGGGGATTTGGGACGAGCAGTACTTC.

The rearrangement joins TRBV4-3 to TRBJ1-1; possible D gene TRBD1, 5 bases. Per the germline V gene, CDR1 is LGHNA and CDR2 is YSLEER. The CDR3 contains 15 residues. V dropped 1 base and J dropped 5 bases, with 14 bases sitting between them. This CDR3 is CASSQGQGWGTEAFF. The CDR3 DNA is TGCGCCAGCAGCCAAGGTCAGGGTTGGGGGACTGAAGCTTTCTTT.

V and J are TRBV6-5 and TRBJ2-7; the match to TRBD1 covers 10 bases. CDR3 length: 15 amino acids. V shed 5 bases, J shed 3 bases, and the junction held 7 bases outside the gene matches. CDR1 and CDR2 (germline): MNHEY, SVGAGI. CDR3 loop: CASSHATGGGYEQYF. CDR3 in DNA: TGTGCCAGCAGTCATGCGACAGGGGGCGGCTACGAGCAGTACTTC.

This sequence joins TRBV2 and TRBJ2-2, with 8 bases identical to TRBD2. With 7 bases clipped from V and 6 bases from J, the junction kept 10 bases outside the gene matches. The CDR3 covers 15 residues. Germline V gene lookup returns CDR1 SNHLY and CDR2 FYNNEI. The CDR3 bases are TGTGCCAGCAACCCCGGGAGGGTAGTACCCGGGGAGCTGTTTTTT. Amino acid sequence: CASNPGRVVPGELFF.

A remark on this clone: At one boundary the junction diverges from the germline segment, which might be a read error. The J gene is TRBJ1-2, the V gene TRBV5-1; 7 bases line up with TRBD1. Germline CDR1 SGHRS, CDR2 YFSETQ. This CDR3 is built from 14 residues. CDR3 coding DNA: TGCGCCAGCAGCCCGGAGGTAGGGGGCTATGGCCACACCTTC. Residues: CASSPEVGGYGHTF.

DNA of the CDR3: TGTGCCAGCAGCCCCTATGAAGTGGGAGGCTACAATGAGCAGTTCTTC. Translated: CASSPYEVGGYNEQFF. This chain joins TRBV27 and TRBJ2-1; a weak D match, TRBD2 (6 bases). The CDR3 is made up of 16 amino acids. CDR1 is MNHEY, CDR2 SMNVEV, per germline (reference sequence). The V end was cut by 6 bases, the J end by 3 bases, with 18 bases between.

The chain employs TRBV7-9 and TRBJ1-5, with D possibly matching TRBD1 (6 bases). The CDR3 sequence is 15 residues long. V was shortened by 2 bases and J by 5 bases, with 13 bases between the two germline ends. The germline CDR1 and CDR2 sequences are SEHNR and FQNEAQ (reference sequence). CDR3 nucleotide sequence: TGTGCCAGCAGCTTAACGGGGGCAGGGGATCAGCCCCAGCATTTT. Translation gives CASSLTGAGDQPQHF.

CDR3 protein: CASSVGVGSYEQYF. CDR3 DNA: TGTGCCAGCAGCGTAGGTGTCGGCTCCTACGAGCAGTACTTC. J is TRBJ2-7 and V is TRBV9; no clear D gene. This CDR3 spans 14 amino acids. Trimming shortened V by 0 bases and J by 0 bases, and 7 bases separated the two germline ends. Germline lookup yields CDR1 SGDLS and CDR2 YYNGEE.

The CDR3 reads CASSPSAGTDTQYF. CDR3 DNA: TGTGCCAGCAGCCCCTCGGCGGGAACAGATACGCAGTATTTT. The chain links TRBV27 to TRBJ2-3, with a tentative D call TRBD2 (6 bases). The CDR3 spans 14 residues. V was shortened by 6 bases and J by 3 bases, with 13 bases between the two germline ends. Germline CDR1 reads MNHEY; CDR2 reads SMNVEV (reference sequence).

This chain uses TRBV7-9 with TRBJ2-3; 7 bases agree with TRBD2. This CDR3 contains 15 residues. Looked up from germline, CDR1 is SEHNR and CDR2 is FQNEAQ (reference sequence). V lost 5 bases to trimming and J lost 4 bases; unmatched junction nucleotides: 9. The CDR3 protein is CASSPQTSQADTQYF. CDR3 nucleotides: TGTGCCAGCAGCCCGCAGACTAGCCAAGCAGATACGCAGTATTTT. Full variable domain (outside the CDR3, taken from reference TRBV7-9 and TRBJ2-3): DTGVSQNPRHKITKRGQNVTFRCDPISEHNRLYWYRQTLGQGPEFLTYFQNEAQLEKSRLLSDRFSAERPKGSFSTLEIQRTEQGDSAMYLCASSPQTSQADTQYFGPGTRLTVL.

The V call is TRBV19, the J call TRBJ1-4; 8 bases are a match to TRBD1. V gave up 5 bases and J gave up 8 bases; unmatched junction bases: 16. Germline V lookup: CDR1 LNHDA, CDR2 SQIVND (reference sequence). The CDR3 length is 17 residues. CDR3: CASSPDREHAEGEKLFF. Here the CDR3 DNA reads TGTGCCAGTAGTCCGGACAGGGAACACGCGGAAGGCGAAAAACTGTTTTTT.

The CDR3 is CASSRQGMNTEAFF. The CDR3 DNA follows: TGCGCCAGCAGCCGACAGGGGATGAACACTGAAGCTTTCTTT. The chain employs TRBV4-1 and TRBJ1-1, with TRBD1 matching over 8 bases. V trimming: 4 bases; J trimming: 0 bases; junction bases outside the gene matches: 1. The CDR3 has 14 residues. Per the germline V gene, CDR1 is MGHRA and CDR2 is YSYEKL.

This sequence joins TRBV15 and TRBJ1-6; no clear D gene. With 0 bases removed from V and 7 bases from J, the gap between germline ends came to 10 bases. The germline CDR1 and CDR2 sequences are LNHNV and YYDKDF (reference sequence). The CDR3 sequence is 15 residues long. The CDR3 sequence: CATSRDRARNSPLHF. The DNA of the CDR3 is TGTGCCACCAGCAGAGATCGGGCCCGAAATTCACCCCTCCACTTT.

This clone occurred once. This chain connects TRBV7-6 to TRBJ2-2; D unresolved. This CDR3 has 14 amino acids. Germline lookup yields CDR1 SGHVS and CDR2 FNYEAQ. V was trimmed by 1 base and J by 4 bases, leaving 7 bases between them. The CDR3 bases are TGTGCCAGCAGCTTAGTAGACACCACCGGGGAGCTGTTTTTT. It specifies CASSLVDTTGELFF.

The J gene is TRBJ2-1, the V gene TRBV6-9; TRBD1 matches at 10 bases. Germline CDR1 reads MNHGY; CDR2 reads SVAAGI. With V trimmed by 4 bases and J by 7 bases, 4 bases remained unmatched. The CDR3 is 14 residues long. CDR3 residues: CASSSGTGANEQFF. CDR3 bases: TGTGCCAGCAGTTCTGGGACAGGGGCAAATGAGCAGTTCTTC.

The V gene is TRBV28, the J gene TRBJ1-3, with D possibly TRBD1 on 5 matching bases. Germline loops: CDR1 MDHEN, CDR2 SYDVKM. This CDR3 comprises 17 residues. The germline V and J ends were trimmed by 5 bases and 0 bases, with 17 bases remaining between them. Written as DNA, the CDR3 is TGTGCCAGCAGTCCCGTACAGGAATACTACTCTGGAAACACCATATATTTT. Translation gives CASSPVQEYYSGNTIYF.